These 8 T cell receptor beta chains came from one sample sequenced in a study of blood T cells in healthy people across ages. A J-beta primer mix and a sample-barcoded 5' primer were used in a second PCR of about 7 to 12 cycles. TCRdb processed the 5' RACE reads anew with MiXCR; each CDR3 protein has one entry. Counted here are approximately 940,000 distinct CDR3 sequences, approximately 49% occurring once; the ten biggest clones make up roughly 12%. The material sequenced was blood. These receptors came from a man aged 25-40 years in good health.

The rearrangement joins TRBV25-1 to TRBJ2-7; D perhaps matches TRBD2 (5 bases). V shed 0 bases and J shed 2 bases, with 11 bases lying between them. CDR1 and CDR2 from the germline V gene are MGHDK and SYGVNS. This CDR3 is built from 15 residues. CDR3 region: CASSEYRTGTYEQYF. CDR3 nucleotides: TGTGCCAGCAGTGAATACAGGACGGGAACCTACGAGCAGTACTTC.

The chain recombines TRBV6-5 with TRBJ1-4; possible D gene TRBD1, 5 bases. The CDR3 runs 15 residues. Between the trimmed V and J ends, which lost 0 bases and 4 bases, there was a span of 9 bases. CDR1 MNHEY and CDR2 SVGAGI come from the germline V gene. The CDR3 DNA reads as TGTGCCAGCAGTTACTCCGGGGGAGTTAATGAAAAACTGTTTTTT. The encoded protein is CASSYSGGVNEKLFF.

A few counts support this clonotype. CDR3 protein: CASTLQGAAYEQYF. In nucleotides, the CDR3 is TGTGCCAGCACCTTACAGGGCGCAGCCTACGAGCAGTACTTC. The chain carries TRBV6-2 or TRBV6-3 and TRBJ2-7; tentatively, D is TRBD1 (6 bases). This CDR3 is built from 14 residues. Trimming pared 7 bases from V and 2 bases from J, leaving 15 bases between. Germline CDR1 MNHEY, CDR2 SVGEGT.

This clonotype was detected many times. The chain combines TRBV2 with TRBJ2-1; D perhaps matches TRBD2 (6 bases). V lost 7 bases to trimming and J lost 3 bases, with 10 bases between them. The CDR3 spans 13 residues. Germline assignment: CDR1 SNHLY and CDR2 FYNNEI. The CDR3 loop is CASITGGYNEQFF. The DNA of the CDR3 is TGTGCCAGCATAACCGGGGGCTACAATGAGCAGTTCTTC.

This chain joins TRBV10-3 and TRBJ1-1, with a tentative D call TRBD1 (6 bases). Per the germline V gene, CDR1 is ENHRY and CDR2 is SYGVKD. V dropped 6 bases and J dropped 1 base, with 9 bases sitting between them. The CDR3 runs 13 residues. DNA for the CDR3: TGTGCCATCAGATCGACAGGGAACACTGAAGCTTTCTTT. It is translated as CAIRSTGNTEAFF.

The rearrangement links TRBV24-1 to TRBJ2-7; possible D gene TRBD1, 5 bases. This CDR3 region has 13 residues. V was clipped by 4 bases and J by 6 bases, with 12 bases between them. Per the germline V gene, CDR1 is KGHDR and CDR2 is SFDVKD. CDR3 in DNA: TGTGCCACCAGTGACAGGGTTTCTGGCGAGCAGTACTTC. Translated, it gives CATSDRVSGEQYF.

This clonotype has just a few counts. The chain combines TRBV3-1 with TRBJ2-7; 7 positions match TRBD2. The CDR3 sequence is 14 residues long. V dropped 7 bases and J dropped 0; count of bases not matched to a gene: 6. From germline, CDR1 is LGHDT and CDR2 YNNKEL (reference sequence). The CDR3 region is CASTGGTYSYEQYF. CDR3 DNA: TGTGCCAGCACCGGGGGGACCTACTCCTACGAGCAGTACTTC.

This clonotype came up many times. The CDR3 bases are TGTGCCAGCAGCTTAGACAGGGGTGGCTATGGCTACACCTTC. It yields the protein CASSLDRGGYGYTF. This chain uses TRBV7-6 with TRBJ1-2; 7 bases map to TRBD1. Germline CDR1 and CDR2: SGHVS and FNYEAQ. The J segment lost 4 bases and the V segment lost 1 base, leaving 3 bases of the junction unmatched. This CDR3 has 14 amino acids.